This TCR beta chain was recorded in a study of T cell repertoires in cytomegalovirus infection. Study-wide context: Based on public TCR beta signatures, there were indications of CMV infection and of a matching HLA type.

This clonotype was observed at least ten times. TCRdb processed the reads anew with MiXCR; each CDR3 protein has one entry. This table has 200,000 to 250,000 distinct CDR3 sequences, about 12% appearing once. The receptor was isolated from a human donor in good health (CMV status not recorded). Some clones in this sample may be carry-over from other donors' samples. Sequenced sample: PBMCs.

CDR3 in DNA: TGTGCCAGCAGTTTAAACAAGGCCAACGTCCTGACTTTC. Residues: CASSLNKANVLTF. The chain combines TRBV12-3 or TRBV12-4 with TRBJ2-6; D is uncertain. With 2 bases removed from V and 6 bases from J, the gap between germline ends came to 5 bases. The CDR3 spans 13 residues.